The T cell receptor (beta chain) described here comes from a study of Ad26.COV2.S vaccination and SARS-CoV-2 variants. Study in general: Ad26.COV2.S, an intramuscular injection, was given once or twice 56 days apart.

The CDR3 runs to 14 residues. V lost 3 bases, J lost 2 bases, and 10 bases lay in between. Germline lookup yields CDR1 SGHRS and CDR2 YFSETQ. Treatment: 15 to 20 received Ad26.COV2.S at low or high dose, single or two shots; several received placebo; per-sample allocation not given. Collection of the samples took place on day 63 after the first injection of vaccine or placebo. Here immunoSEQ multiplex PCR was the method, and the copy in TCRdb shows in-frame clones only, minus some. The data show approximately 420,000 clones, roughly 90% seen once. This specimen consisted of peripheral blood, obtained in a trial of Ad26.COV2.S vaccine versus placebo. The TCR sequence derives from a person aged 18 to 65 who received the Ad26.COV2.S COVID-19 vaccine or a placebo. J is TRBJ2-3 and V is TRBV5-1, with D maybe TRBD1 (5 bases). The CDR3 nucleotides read TGCGCCAGCAGCTATGGACAATACACAGATACGCAGTATTTT. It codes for CASSYGQYTDTQYF.